This TCR beta chain was observed in a study of response to subunit inactivated influenza vaccine. From the RT-PCR reads, TCRdb called clonotypes with MiXCR, one entry per CDR3 protein. The repertoire holds some 500,000 distinct CDR3 sequences, with roughly 25% as singletons. This clonotype was seen at least ten times. V lost 5 bases and J lost 0, with 19 bases in between. Germline assignment: CDR1 SGHAT and CDR2 FQNNGV. CDR3 length: 18 residues. This sample comprised CD4+ T cells sorted from PBMCs, obtained 5 days after vaccination. The rearrangement links TRBV11-2 to TRBJ2-2, with D possibly matching TRBD1 (6 bases). This clonotype was sampled from a man aged 50 to 60 who received an inactivated influenza vaccine. In nucleotides, the CDR3 is TGTGCCAGCAGCCCCCAGGGGCAGTTGGGCGCGAACACCGGGGAGCTGTTTTTT. Encoded protein: CASSPQGQLGANTGELFF. The variable domain in full, completed from reference TRBV11-2 and TRBJ2-2, reads EAGVAQSPRYKIIEKRQSVAFWCNPISGHATLYWYQQILGQGPKLLIQFQNNGVVDDSQLPKDRFSAERLKGVDSTLKIQPAKLEDSAVYLCASSPQGQLGANTGELFFGEGSRLTVL.